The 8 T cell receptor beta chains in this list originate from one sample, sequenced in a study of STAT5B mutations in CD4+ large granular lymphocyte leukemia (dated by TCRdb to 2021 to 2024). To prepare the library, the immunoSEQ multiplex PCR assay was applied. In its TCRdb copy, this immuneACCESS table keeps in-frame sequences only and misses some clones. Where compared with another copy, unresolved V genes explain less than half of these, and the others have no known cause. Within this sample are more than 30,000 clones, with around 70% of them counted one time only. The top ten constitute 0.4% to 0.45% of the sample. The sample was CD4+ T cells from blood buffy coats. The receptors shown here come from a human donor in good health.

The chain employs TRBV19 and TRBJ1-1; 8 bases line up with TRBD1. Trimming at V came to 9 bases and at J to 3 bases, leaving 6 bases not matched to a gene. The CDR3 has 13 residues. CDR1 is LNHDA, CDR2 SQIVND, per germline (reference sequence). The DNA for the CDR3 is TGTGCCAGCTTTACAGGGGGGCACACTGAAGCTTTCTTT. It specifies CASFTGGHTEAFF.

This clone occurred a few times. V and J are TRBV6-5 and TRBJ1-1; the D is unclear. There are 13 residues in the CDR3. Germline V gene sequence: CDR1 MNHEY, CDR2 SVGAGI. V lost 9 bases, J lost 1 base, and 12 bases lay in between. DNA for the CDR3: TGTGCCAGTAGAAGGACCGGGAACACTGAAGCTTTCTTT. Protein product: CASRRTGNTEAFF.

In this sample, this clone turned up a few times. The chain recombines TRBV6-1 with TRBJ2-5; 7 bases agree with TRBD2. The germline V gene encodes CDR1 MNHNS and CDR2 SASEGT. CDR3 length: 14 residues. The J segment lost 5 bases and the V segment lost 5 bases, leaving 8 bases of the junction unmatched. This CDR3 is CASSKGGKGETQYF. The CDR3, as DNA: TGTGCCAGCAGTAAGGGAGGGAAGGGGGAGACCCAGTACTTC.

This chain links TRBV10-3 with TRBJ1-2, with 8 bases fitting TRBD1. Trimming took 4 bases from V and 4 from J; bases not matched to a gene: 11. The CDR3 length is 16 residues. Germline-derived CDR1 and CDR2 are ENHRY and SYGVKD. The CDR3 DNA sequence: TGTGCCATCAGTGGGGGTCCAGGGGGCGGTCTCTATGGCTACACCTTC. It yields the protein CAISGGPGGGLYGYTF.

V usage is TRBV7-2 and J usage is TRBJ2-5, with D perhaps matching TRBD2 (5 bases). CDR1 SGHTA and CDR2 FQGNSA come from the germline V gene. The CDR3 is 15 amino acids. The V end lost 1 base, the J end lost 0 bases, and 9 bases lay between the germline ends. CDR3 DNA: TGTGCCAGCAGCTTAGTCCCGGGATACCAAGAGACCCAGTACTTC. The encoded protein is CASSLVPGYQETQYF.

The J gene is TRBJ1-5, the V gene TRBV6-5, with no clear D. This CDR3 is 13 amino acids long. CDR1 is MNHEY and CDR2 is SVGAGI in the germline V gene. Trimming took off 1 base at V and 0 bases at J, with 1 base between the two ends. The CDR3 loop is CASSYYSNQPQHF. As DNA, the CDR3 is TGTGCCAGCAGTTACTATAGCAATCAGCCCCAGCATTTT.

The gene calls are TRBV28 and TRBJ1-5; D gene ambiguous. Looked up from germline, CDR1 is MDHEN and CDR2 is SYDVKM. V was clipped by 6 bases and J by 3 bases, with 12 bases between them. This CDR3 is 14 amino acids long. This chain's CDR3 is CASSPTINNQPQHF. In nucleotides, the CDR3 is TGTGCCAGCAGCCCTACAATAAACAATCAGCCCCAGCATTTT.

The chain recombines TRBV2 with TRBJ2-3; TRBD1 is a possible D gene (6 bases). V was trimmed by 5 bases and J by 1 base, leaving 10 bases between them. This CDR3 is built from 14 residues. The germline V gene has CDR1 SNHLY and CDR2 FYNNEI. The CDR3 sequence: CASSWTDRTDTQYF. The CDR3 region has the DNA TGTGCCAGCAGTTGGACAGACCGCACAGATACGCAGTATTTT. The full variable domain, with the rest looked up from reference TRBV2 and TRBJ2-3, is EPEVTQTPSHQVTQMGQEVILRCVPISNHLYFYWYRQILGQKVEFLVSFYNNEISEKSEIFDDQFSVERPDGSNFTLKIRSTKLEDSAMYFCASSWTDRTDTQYFGPGTRLTVL.